The 2 T cell receptor beta chains reported below all come from one sample, sequenced in a study of T cell repertoires in cytomegalovirus infection. From the reads, TCRdb called clonotypes with MiXCR, one entry per CDR3 protein. This table holds under 350,000 distinct CDR3 sequences, roughly 9.5% found once. Sequencing was done on a sample of PBMCs. The receptors were sampled from a human donor in good health (CMV status not recorded). Some clones in this sample may be carry-over from other donors' samples.

This clonotype was seen only a few times. The rearrangement joins TRBV30 to TRBJ2-7; TRBD2 matches at 10 bases. This CDR3 is built from 16 residues. Germline lookup yields CDR1 GTSNPN and CDR2 SVGIG (reference sequence). V shed 1 base and J 4 bases; nucleotides not matched to a gene: 10. The CDR3 reads CAWSGSLAGDWYEQYF. The CDR3 DNA follows: TGTGCCTGGAGTGGGTCTCTAGCGGGAGACTGGTACGAGCAGTACTTC.

The rearrangement joins TRBV4-3 to TRBJ2-6, with TRBD2 matching 7 bases. Unmatched junction bases numbered 6, after V lost 1 base and J lost 0 bases. Germline V CDR1 and CDR2: LGHNA, YSLEER. The length of the CDR3 is 18 residues. The CDR3 region has the DNA TGCGCCAGCAGCCAAGGCAGCCCGGGGGGCTCTGGGGCCAACGTCCTGACTTTC. This encodes CASSQGSPGGSGANVLTF.